One sample yielded the 29 T cell receptor beta chains listed below, sequenced in a study of vaccination and CD4 T cells after COVID-19. TCRdb analysed the PCR reads with MiXCR anew, one entry per CDR3 protein. The table shows tens of thousands of distinct CDR3 sequences, with 50% to 65% occurring only once. The starting material was CD4+ T cells from blood, obtained before SARS-CoV-2 vaccination. These receptors came from a human donor who had recovered from COVID-19.

This clonotype was recorded a few times. The chain joins TRBV7-9 to TRBJ2-3, with unresolved D. Germline V lookup: CDR1 SEHNR, CDR2 FQNEAQ (reference sequence). This CDR3 has 13 residues. Trimming left V 5 bases short and J 6 bases short, with 12 bases between. CDR3 bases: TGTGCCAGCAGCCTTCAAGCCTGGGATACGCAGTATTTT. This sequence encodes CASSLQAWDTQYF.

The chain couples TRBV20-1 to TRBJ2-1, with 16 bases fitting TRBD2. Germline V lookup: CDR1 DFQATT, CDR2 SNEGSKA (reference sequence). The CDR3 has 16 amino acids. CDR3 protein: CRTPGLAGGPDDEQFF. As DNA, the CDR3 is TGCAGGACCCCGGGACTAGCGGGAGGGCCGGACGATGAGCAGTTCTTC.

The rearrangement joins TRBV6-2 or TRBV6-3 to TRBJ2-6, with D possibly matching TRBD1 (6 bases). In germline, CDR1 is MNHEY, CDR2 SVGEGT. Trimming took off 6 bases at V and 0 bases at J, with 15 bases between the two ends. The CDR3 extends over 17 amino acids. CDR3 DNA: TGTGCCAGCAGCCCGGGCCGGACAGCCTCTGGGGCCAACGTCCTGACTTTC. It yields the protein CASSPGRTASGANVLTF.

The rearrangement links TRBV28 to TRBJ2-3; D is perhaps TRBD2 (6 bases). Germline lookup yields CDR1 MDHEN and CDR2 SYDVKM. The CDR3 contains 14 residues. Between the trimmed V and J ends, which lost 5 bases and 0 bases, there was a span of 9 bases. This chain's CDR3 is CASSLASSTDTQYF. CDR3 coding DNA: TGTGCCAGCAGTCTAGCGTCAAGCACAGATACGCAGTATTTT.

There are a few counts of this clonotype. The chain uses TRBV6-1 and TRBJ1-2; TRBD1 agrees at 7 bases. Per germline, CDR1 MNHNS and CDR2 SASEGT. Germline trimming cut 6 bases from V and 10 bases from J; bases unmatched to any gene: 11. This CDR3 comprises 13 residues. CDR3: CASRREGGADYTF. CDR3 bases: TGTGCCAGCAGGAGGGAAGGGGGCGCTGACTACACCTTC.

The CDR3 sequence is CASSLSPDRVERNTDTQYF. The DNA for the CDR3 is TGTGCCAGCAGTTTATCTCCCGACAGGGTCGAACGCAATACAGATACGCAGTATTTT. The chain combines TRBV28 with TRBJ2-3, with 7 bases that match TRBD1. The CDR3 totals 19 residues. Germline lookup yields CDR1 MDHEN and CDR2 SYDVKM. V lost 1 base to trimming and J lost 3 bases; unmatched junction nucleotides: 16.

The chain employs TRBV6-2 or TRBV6-3 and TRBJ2-2, with 11 positions matching TRBD1. V trimming: 7 bases; J trimming: 6 bases; junction bases outside the gene matches: 10. From germline, CDR1 is MNHEY and CDR2 SVGEGT. The CDR3 spans 16 residues. The CDR3 reads CASTIRTGGGPGELFF. CDR3 nucleotide sequence: TGTGCCAGCACCATCAGGACAGGGGGCGGTCCCGGGGAGCTGTTTTTT.

The sample holds a few counts of this clonotype. The chain combines TRBV6-5 with TRBJ1-6; a possible D gene is TRBD1 (5 bases). Germline V gene sequence: CDR1 MNHEY, CDR2 SVGAGI. V shed 2 bases and J shed 12 bases, with 17 bases lying between them. This CDR3 contains 15 residues. This CDR3 is CASSYGGRARLPLHF. The CDR3 DNA is TGTGCCAGCAGTTACGGGGGTAGGGCGCGATTACCCCTCCACTTT.

The V and J genes are TRBV12-3 or TRBV12-4 and TRBJ1-2; TRBD1 matches at 9 bases. V lost 1 base and J lost 9; bases outside the gene matches: 12. This CDR3 region has 16 residues. The CDR3 nucleotides are TGTGCCAGCAGTTTAGGTGACTGGGACAGGGTTACTCGCTACACCTTC. Translated, it gives CASSLGDWDRVTRYTF.

This chain links TRBV20-1 with TRBJ2-7, with D possibly matching TRBD2 (6 bases). The CDR3 spans 12 residues. The germline V gene has CDR1 DFQATT and CDR2 SNEGSKA (reference sequence). The CDR3 reads CSGGSGSYEQYF. The CDR3 bases are TGCAGCGGGGGATCGGGCTCCTACGAGCAGTACTTC.

The chain carries TRBV11-2 and TRBJ2-5; D may correspond to TRBD1 or TRBD2 (5 bases each). This CDR3 has 16 residues. Trimming took 1 base from V and 5 from J, leaving 17 bases between them. Germline V CDR1 and CDR2: SGHAT, FQNNGV. The CDR3: CASSLGGTRALETQYF. The CDR3 nucleotides are TGTGCCAGCAGCTTAGGGGGGACCAGGGCTTTGGAGACCCAGTACTTC.

This clonotype was seen more than once but under ten times. V and J are TRBV27 and TRBJ2-5, with no clear D. Germline loops: CDR1 MNHEY, CDR2 SMNVEV (reference sequence). With 3 bases removed from V and 5 bases from J, the gap between germline ends came to 10 bases. The CDR3 length is 13 residues. The DNA for the CDR3 is TGTGCCAGCAGTTTTCGTTTACGGGAGACCCAGTACTTC. Its protein is CASSFRLRETQYF.

A few counts support this clonotype. The gene calls are TRBV28 and TRBJ1-2; D gene ambiguous. The CDR3 has 13 amino acids. Germline V CDR1 and CDR2: MDHEN, SYDVKM. V was cut by 8 bases and J by 6 bases, with 16 bases left in between. The CDR3 here is CASWTAQANGYTF. The CDR3 DNA reads TGTGCCAGCTGGACGGCTCAGGCTAATGGCTACACCTTC.

This clonotype ranks as medium-sized (0.01 to 0.1%). This chain joins TRBV7-2 and TRBJ1-5; possibly TRBD1 for D (5 bases). This CDR3 is built from 16 residues. The V gene lost 5 bases and the J gene lost 3 bases, with 17 bases spanning the gap. CDR1 is SGHTA, CDR2 FQGNSA, per germline. CDR3 nucleotides: TGTGCCAGCAGCCTTCAGAGTTGGGGCTCCAATCAGCCCCAGCATTTT. It is translated as CASSLQSWGSNQPQHF.

A few counts support this clonotype. V is TRBV6-2 or TRBV6-3 and J is TRBJ1-2, with unresolved D. CDR3 size: 14 residues. CDR1 and CDR2 (germline): MNHEY, SVGEGT. Trimming took 10 bases from V and 1 from J, leaving 16 bases between them. CDR3: CAIGWRRRNYGYTF. The CDR3 DNA reads as TGTGCCATAGGCTGGCGTAGGCGTAACTATGGCTACACCTTC.

The V gene is TRBV28, the J gene TRBJ2-3; 10 nucleotides line up with TRBD2. This CDR3 is 14 amino acids long. Per germline, CDR1 MDHEN and CDR2 SYDVKM. V was clipped by 5 bases and J by 6 bases; unmatched bases: 5. CDR3 DNA: TGTGCCAGCAGTACTAGCGGGATGACGGATACGCAGTATTTT. It translates to CASSTSGMTDTQYF.

The chain employs TRBV4-1 and TRBJ1-5, with 7 bases lining up with TRBD1. Per the germline V gene, CDR1 is MGHRA and CDR2 is YSYEKL. The CDR3 has 16 residues. Trimming cost V 3 bases and J 8 bases; bases outside gene matches: 13. The chain's CDR3 is CASSQGTAPQDKPQHF. In DNA, the CDR3 is TGCGCCAGCAGCCAGGGGACAGCCCCCCAGGACAAGCCCCAGCATTTT.

The V gene is TRBV6-2 or TRBV6-3, the J gene TRBJ2-2, with TRBD1 identical over 10 bases. Per germline, CDR1 MNHEY and CDR2 SVGEGT. The CDR3 spans 15 residues. V shed 6 bases and J 6 bases; nucleotides not matched to a gene: 7. The CDR3 loop reads CASSRQGAGSGELFF. The CDR3 region has the DNA TGTGCCAGCAGCCGACAGGGGGCTGGGTCCGGGGAGCTGTTTTTT.

V gene TRBV6-5 combines with J gene TRBJ1-1; D not certain. CDR3 length: 13 residues. Germline loops: CDR1 MNHEY, CDR2 SVGAGI. Trimming stripped 2 bases from V and 0 bases from J, with 4 bases between. The CDR3 protein is CASSYRLNTEAFF. DNA of the CDR3: TGTGCCAGCAGTTACAGGTTGAACACTGAAGCTTTCTTT.

J is TRBJ2-3 and V is TRBV27; 13 bases match TRBD2. Germline loops: CDR1 MNHEY, CDR2 SMNVEV (reference sequence). The ends lost 6 bases at V and 4 bases at J; junction bases unmatched: 7. CDR3 length: 16 amino acids. The CDR3 coding sequence is TGTGCCAGCAGCCCTACCGGGACTAGCGGGGCAGATACGCAGTATTTT. It is translated as CASSPTGTSGADTQYF.

The chain couples TRBV2 to TRBJ1-5, with 8 positions matching TRBD1. Germline CDR1 SNHLY, CDR2 FYNNEI. The junction had 5 bases not matched to a gene; V was cut back by 6 bases and J by 4 bases. The length of the CDR3 is 14 residues. The CDR3 spells CASSPGTGNQPQHF. The CDR3 DNA follows: TGTGCCAGCAGCCCTGGGACAGGAAATCAGCCCCAGCATTTT.

J is TRBJ2-7 and V is TRBV6-2 or TRBV6-3, with unresolved D. The CDR3 is made up of 13 amino acids. V was pared by 8 bases and J by 4 bases, with 15 bases between. CDR1 and CDR2 (germline): MNHEY, SVGEGT. The CDR3 loop is CASRSSNRYEQYF. The CDR3 DNA reads as TGTGCCAGCCGGTCTTCAAACAGATACGAGCAGTACTTC.

This CDR3 reads CASSLDRMIASPLHF. The CDR3 bases are TGTGCCAGCAGCTTGGACAGGATGATTGCTTCACCCCTCCACTTT. V is TRBV5-4 and J is TRBJ1-6; a weak D match, TRBD1 (5 bases). This CDR3 is built from 15 residues. Trimming pared 0 bases from V and 9 bases from J, leaving 13 bases between. Germline V gives CDR1 SGHNT, CDR2 YYREEE (reference sequence).

This chain joins TRBV7-6 and TRBJ2-5, with TRBD1 matching 7 bases. V dropped 4 bases and J dropped 1; count of bases not matched to a gene: 6. Germline CDR1 and CDR2: SGHVS and FNYEAQ. The CDR3 runs 15 residues. The CDR3 DNA reads TGTGCCAGCAGCTCAATGGGACAGACCCAAGAGACCCAGTACTTC. Amino acids: CASSSMGQTQETQYF.

This clonotype was seen a handful of times. The J gene is TRBJ2-5, the V gene TRBV4-2; D is undetermined. With 1 base removed from V and 0 bases from J, the gap between germline ends came to 6 bases. Looked up from germline, CDR1 is LGHNA and CDR2 is YNFKEQ. The CDR3 contains 14 residues. The CDR3: CASSQVGDQETQYF. Here the CDR3 DNA reads TGTGCCAGCAGCCAAGTCGGAGACCAAGAGACCCAGTACTTC.

The chain joins TRBV2 to TRBJ2-7; 10 bases map to TRBD2. Germline-derived CDR1 and CDR2 are SNHLY and FYNNEI. The CDR3 is 16 residues long. V shed 7 bases, J shed 2 bases, and the junction held 11 bases outside the gene matches. The CDR3 region has the DNA TGTGCCAGCATCCCTCAGACTAGCGGGTTAACCTACGAGCAGTACTTC. Amino acids: CASIPQTSGLTYEQYF.

The V call is TRBV20-1, the J call TRBJ1-2, with a weak D call TRBD1 (6 bases). The CDR3 extends over 13 amino acids. With 5 bases removed from V and 8 bases from J, the gap between germline ends came to 18 bases. Germline assignment: CDR1 DFQATT and CDR2 SNEGSKA (reference sequence). The CDR3 reads CSAGQAGVGGYTF. The CDR3 DNA is TGCAGTGCTGGCCAGGCAGGGGTCGGCGGCTACACCTTC.

The rearrangement links TRBV12-5 to TRBJ1-2; TRBD1 matches 7 bases. The CDR3 spans 12 residues. The germline gives CDR1 LGHNT, CDR2 FRNRAP. V lost 7 bases to trimming and J lost 4 bases; unmatched junction nucleotides: 3. CDR3 nucleotides: TGTGCTAGTGCCCGGGACAGCTATGGCTACACCTTC. Amino acid sequence: CASARDSYGYTF.

V gene TRBV20-1 combines with J gene TRBJ2-5; D remains unclear. The V gene's germline CDR1 is DFQATT and CDR2 SNEGSKA (reference sequence). The length of the CDR3 is 14 residues. Trimming pared 3 bases from V and 2 bases from J, leaving 13 bases between. The CDR3 loop reads CSASRQSLQETQYF. The CDR3 region has the DNA TGCAGTGCTAGTCGGCAGTCTCTTCAAGAGACCCAGTACTTC.